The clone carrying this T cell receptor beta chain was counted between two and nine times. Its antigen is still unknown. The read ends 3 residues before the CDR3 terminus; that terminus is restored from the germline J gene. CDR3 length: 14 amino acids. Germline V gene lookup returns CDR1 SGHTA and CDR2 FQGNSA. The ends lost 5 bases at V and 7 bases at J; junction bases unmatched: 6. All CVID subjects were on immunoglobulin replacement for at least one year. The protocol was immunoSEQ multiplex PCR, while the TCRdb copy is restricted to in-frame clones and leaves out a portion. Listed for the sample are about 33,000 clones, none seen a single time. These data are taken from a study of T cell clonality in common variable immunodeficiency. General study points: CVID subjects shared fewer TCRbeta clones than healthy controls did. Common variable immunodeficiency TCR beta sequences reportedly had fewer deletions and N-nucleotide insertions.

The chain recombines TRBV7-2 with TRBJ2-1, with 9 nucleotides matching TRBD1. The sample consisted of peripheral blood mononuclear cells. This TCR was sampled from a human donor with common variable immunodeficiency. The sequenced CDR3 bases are TGTGCCAGCAGCATCGACAGGGGGAGAAATGAG. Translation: CASSIDRGRNE. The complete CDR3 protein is CASSIDRGRNEQFF. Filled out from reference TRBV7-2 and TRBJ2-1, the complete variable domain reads GAGVSQSPSNKVTEKGKDVELRCDPISGHTALYWYRQSLGQGLEFLIYFQGNSAPDKSGLPSDRFSAERTGGSVSTLTIQRTQQEDSAVYLCASSIDRGRNEQFFGPGTRLTVL.